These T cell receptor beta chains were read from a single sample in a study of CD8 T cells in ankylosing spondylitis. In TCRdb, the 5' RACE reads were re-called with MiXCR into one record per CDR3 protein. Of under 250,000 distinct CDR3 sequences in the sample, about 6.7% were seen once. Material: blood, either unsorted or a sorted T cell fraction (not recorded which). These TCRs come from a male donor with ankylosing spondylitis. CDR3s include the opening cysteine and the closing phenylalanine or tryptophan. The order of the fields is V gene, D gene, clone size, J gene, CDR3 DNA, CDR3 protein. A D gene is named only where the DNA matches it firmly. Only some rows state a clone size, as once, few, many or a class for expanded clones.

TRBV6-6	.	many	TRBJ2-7	TGTGCCACCCGCTACGGGGGAGTAGGCGAGCAGTACTTC	CATRYGGVGEQYF
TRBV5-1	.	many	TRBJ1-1	TGCGCCAGCAGCTTGGCGGGGGCGGGAGCTGAAGCTTTCTTT	CASSLAGAGAEAFF
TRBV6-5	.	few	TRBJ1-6	TGTGCCAGCAGCAAGACCGTGAGCTCCTATAATTCACCCCTCCACTTT	CASSKTVSSYNSPLHF
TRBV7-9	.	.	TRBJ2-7	TGTGCCAGCAGCTCATCTAATCGGGAATACCAGCAGTACTTC	CASSSSNREYQQYF
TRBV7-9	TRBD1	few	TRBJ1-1	TGTGCCAGCAGCGCAGGGGGCTGGAACACTGAAGCTTTCTTT	CASSAGGWNTEAFF
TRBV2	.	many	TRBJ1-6	TGTGCCAGCAGTGACAGTTTTGGGCATAGAAATTCACCCCTCCACTTT	CASSDSFGHRNSPLHF
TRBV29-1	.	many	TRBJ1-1	TGCAGCGTTGTCGAACAGAACACTGAAGCTTTCTTT	CSVVEQNTEAFF
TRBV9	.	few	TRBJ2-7	TGTGCCAGCAGCCCACCCATGTCGGCCGAGCAGTACTTC	CASSPPMSAEQYF
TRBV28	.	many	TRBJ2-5	TGTGCCAGCAGTTTATGGACAGAACCCCAAGAGACCCAGTACTTC	CASSLWTEPQETQYF
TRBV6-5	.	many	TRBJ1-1	TGTGCCAGCAGTTACTCGACAGGAACTGAAGCTTTCTTT	CASSYSTGTEAFF
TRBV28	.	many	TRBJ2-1	TGTGCCAGCAGTTTAGGGGTTACCCTCGGAGAGCAGTTCTTC	CASSLGVTLGEQFF
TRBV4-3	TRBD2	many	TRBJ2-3	TGCGCCAGCAGCCAAGATCTGCTAGCGGGACTCACAGATACGCAGTATTTT	CASSQDLLAGLTDTQYF
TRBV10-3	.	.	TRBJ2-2	TGTGCCATCTCCCCGGAGGGAGATGGCACCGGGGAGCTGTTTTTT	CAISPEGDGTGELFF
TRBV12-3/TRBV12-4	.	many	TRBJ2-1	TGTGCCAGCGAATGGTCTAACCCCTACAATGAGCAGTTCTTC	CASEWSNPYNEQFF
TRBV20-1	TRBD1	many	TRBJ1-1	TGCAGTGCTAGTAAGGGGGCTGGCACTGAAGCTTTCTTT	CSASKGAGTEAFF
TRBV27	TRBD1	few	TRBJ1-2	TGTGCCAGCAGTGATAGCTATGGGACAGATCTATATGGCTACACCTTC	CASSDSYGTDLYGYTF
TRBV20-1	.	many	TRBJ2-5	TGCAGTGCTAACCTCCGGGACGCGCTTCGGGAGACCCAGTACTTC	CSANLRDALRETQYF
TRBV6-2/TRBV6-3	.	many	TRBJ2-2	TGTGCCAGCAGTTACTGGGAGGGGGCGCCCACCGGGGAGCTGTTTTTT	CASSYWEGAPTGELFF
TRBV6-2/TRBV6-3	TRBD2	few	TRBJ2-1	TGTGCCAGCAGTTCCACCCGGGACTATTTCTACAATGAGCAGTTCTTC	CASSSTRDYFYNEQFF
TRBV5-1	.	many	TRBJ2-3	TGCGCCAGCAGCGCATACAGGAATACAGATACGCAGTATTTT	CASSAYRNTDTQYF
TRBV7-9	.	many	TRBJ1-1	TGTGCCAGCAGCTTCGAGATGAACACTGAAGCTTTCTTT	CASSFEMNTEAFF
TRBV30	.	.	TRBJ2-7	TGTGCCTGGAGCGCGGACAGTTCCTACGAGCAGTACTTC	CAWSADSSYEQYF
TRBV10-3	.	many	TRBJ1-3	TGTGCCATCAGGACTCCTTACGGAGGGGGAAACACCATATATTTT	CAIRTPYGGGNTIYF
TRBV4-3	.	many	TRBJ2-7	TGCGCCAGCAGCCAAGGGGCCTACAGCTCCTACGAGCAGTACTTC	CASSQGAYSSYEQYF
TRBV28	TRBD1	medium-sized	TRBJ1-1	TGTGCCAGCAGTTTATTTGGACAGGGGGATATGAACACTGAAGCTTTCTTT	CASSLFGQGDMNTEAFF
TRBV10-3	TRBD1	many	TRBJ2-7	TGTGCCATCAGTGGGGGGACAGGGGGCAATTACGAGCAGTACTTC	CAISGGTGGNYEQYF
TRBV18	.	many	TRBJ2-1	TGTGCCAGCTCTCTAAACCGAGTACGGGGGCAAAGGGATGAGCAGTTCTTC	CASSLNRVRGQRDEQFF
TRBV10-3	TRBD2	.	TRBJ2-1	TGTGCCATCAGTGAGCCCTCAGCGGGAGGGGGGAATGAGCAGTTCTTC	CAISEPSAGGGNEQFF
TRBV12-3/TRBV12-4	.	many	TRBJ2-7	TGTGCCAGCAGTTTACGAGCGGTCTCCTACGAGCAGTACTTC	CASSLRAVSYEQYF
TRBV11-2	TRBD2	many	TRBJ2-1	TGTGCCAGCAGGGAACTAGCGGTGTTCGGCAATGAGCAGTTCTTC	CASRELAVFGNEQFF
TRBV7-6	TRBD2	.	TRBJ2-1	TGTGCCAGCAGCAAGCTAGCGGGAGCGGCCTACAATGAGCAGTTCTTC	CASSKLAGAAYNEQFF
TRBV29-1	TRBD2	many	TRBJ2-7	TGCAGCGTTGGTGGTAGAAGCGGGAGAAGGTACGAGCAGTACTTC	CSVGGRSGRRYEQYF
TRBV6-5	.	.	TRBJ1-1	TGTGCCAGCAGTTACGGACGGGGCCTGAACACTGAAGCTTTCTTT	CASSYGRGLNTEAFF
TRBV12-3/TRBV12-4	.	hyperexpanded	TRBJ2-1	TGTGCCAGCAGTTTGACCCCTCGAATTCAGAAGCAGTTCTTC	CASSLTPRIQKQFF
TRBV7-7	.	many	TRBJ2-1	TGTGCTAGCAGCTTAGGTCGCGCGGTCGACAATGAGCAGTTCTTC	CASSLGRAVDNEQFF
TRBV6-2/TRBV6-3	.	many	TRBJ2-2	TGTGCCAGCAGCCGCACAGGGGTGGGACTCTCCGGGGAGCTGTTTTTT	CASSRTGVGLSGELFF
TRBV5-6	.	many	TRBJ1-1	TGTGCCAGCAGCTTGGCAGGGCACACTGAAGCTTTCTTT	CASSLAGHTEAFF
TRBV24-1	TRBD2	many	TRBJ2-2	TGTGCCACCAGTGACAGCGGGAGCGCCGGGGAGCTGTTTTTT	CATSDSGSAGELFF
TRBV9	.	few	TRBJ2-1	TGTGCCAGCAGCGTGAGGAGCAATGAGCAGTTCTTC	CASSVRSNEQFF
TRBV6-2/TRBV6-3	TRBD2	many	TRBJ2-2	TGTGCCAGCAGTTTTAGCGGGAGGGCCGCTAGCGGGGAGCTGTTTTTT	CASSFSGRAASGELFF
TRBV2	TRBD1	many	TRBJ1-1	TGTGCCAGCAGTCTCGACAGGGTTTACACTGAAGCTTTCTTT	CASSLDRVYTEAFF
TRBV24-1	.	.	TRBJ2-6	TGTGCCACCAGTGATTTTTCCCTGGCCGGGGCCAACGTCCTGACTTTC	CATSDFSLAGANVLTF